This is a list of T cell receptor beta chains from one sample in a study of HIV-infected children after antiretroviral therapy interruption. TCRdb fed the 3' RACE reads into MiXCR, producing one record per CDR3 protein. The table has more than 35,000 distinct CDR3 sequences, just over 6.5% seen once; the top ten hold roughly 1%. Sequenced material: CD45RA+ CD4+ T cells from PBMCs, pooled from several time points, taken from a donor given antiretroviral therapy, either interrupted or continuous. Receptors were obtained from a pool of human donors with HIV. Both conserved end residues are part of each CDR3. Clone size, where shown, is once, few, many, or a class for clones that have expanded.

V gene | clone size | CDR3 length | CDR3 protein
TRBV5-1 | many | 12 | CASSLMSDTQYF
TRBV7-9 | - | 13 | CASSGQSFYGYTF
TRBV4-2 | many | 15 | CASSRQREMSDTQYF
TRBV11-2 | medium-sized | 14 | CASSLGQGSTEVFF
TRBV7-7 | many | 14 | CASSPSPDRNTQYF
TRBV7-2 | many | 14 | CASSLAGITDTQYF
TRBV12-3/TRBV12-4 | many | 14 | CASSSPPVPTEQYF
TRBV6-2/TRBV6-3 | many | 14 | CASRGTGRQETQYF
TRBV12-3/TRBV12-4 | many | 21 | CASSFGNRFSGRHSGANVLTF
TRBV28 | many | 15 | CASSLRTGRTDTQYF
TRBV24-1 | many | 13 | CATSDLFSGEQFF
TRBV20-1 | few | 16 | CSARPPLERGFYGYTF
TRBV6-5 | - | 13 | CASGRGGLYEQYF
TRBV3-1 | many | 14 | CASSQVQTNTEAFF
TRBV20-1 | - | 15 | CSARDPDSWNTEAFF
TRBV6-2/TRBV6-3 | - | 15 | CASSRTGTGRTEAFF
TRBV7-2 | few | 16 | CASSLRAGGSSYEQYF
TRBV5-6 | few | 13 | CASSSDRFTEAFF
TRBV29-1 | many | 13 | CSVDGTAGNTIYF
TRBV3-1 | many | 12 | CASSQVTDTQYF
TRBV20-1 | many | 10 | CSARFLAKFF
TRBV7-9 | many | 15 | CASSLGELEASPLHF
TRBV6-2/TRBV6-3 | - | 16 | CASTTPDRGLVNEQFF
TRBV7-2 | many | 15 | CASSSKFLGPTAQYF
TRBV28 | many | 18 | CASSPMGTRGLAQETQYF
TRBV12-3/TRBV12-4 | many | 16 | CASSLRGTSSYNEQFF
TRBV7-2 | many | 15 | CASSQGTGSSYEQYF
TRBV14 | many | 13 | CASSRQGLDGYTF
TRBV12-3/TRBV12-4 | many | 15 | CASSLDTGGEAEQFF
TRBV19 | many | 12 | CARRGFYAEQFF
TRBV2 | medium-sized | 12 | CASSTSTDTQYF
TRBV28 | few | 15 | CASSRTSGSTYEQYF
TRBV10-1 | - | 12 | CATLGGLETQYF
TRBV5-1 | many | 15 | CASSGIAGPTYEQYF
TRBV5-8 | many | 18 | CASSSPLVRRTGAYEQYF
TRBV20-1 | many | 17 | CSARELAGAANTGELFF
TRBV19 | many | 17 | CASKGVDGRKGYNEQFF
TRBV5-6 | few | 14 | CASSLGPDNYGYTF
TRBV6-5 | many | 11 | CASSQRPKQYF
TRBV9 | many | 12 | CASSEEGPEAFF
TRBV7-8 | many | 14 | CASSSRRGTGELFF
TRBV4-1 | - | 14 | CASRPDRLTYEQYF
TRBV19 | many | 18 | CASSASSGRPLNTGELFF
TRBV19 | few | 14 | CASRRTGANEKLFF
TRBV12-3/TRBV12-4 | medium-sized | 15 | CASSAGQGYNSPLYF
TRBV19 | few | 13 | CASRKDGATEAFF
TRBV7-9 | - | 14 | CASSLTGVGQPQHF
TRBV6-5 | few | 18 | CASSYSTKAGLSSYEQYF
TRBV7-3 | - | 13 | CARGLADTDTQYF
TRBV12-3/TRBV12-4 | - | 18 | CASSLSSRLAGAKDTQYF
TRBV27 | many | 14 | CASSLAGNNQPQHF
TRBV12-3/TRBV12-4 | many | 14 | CASGGRAVRSGYTF
TRBV23-1 | few | 13 | CASSQSKSNEQFF